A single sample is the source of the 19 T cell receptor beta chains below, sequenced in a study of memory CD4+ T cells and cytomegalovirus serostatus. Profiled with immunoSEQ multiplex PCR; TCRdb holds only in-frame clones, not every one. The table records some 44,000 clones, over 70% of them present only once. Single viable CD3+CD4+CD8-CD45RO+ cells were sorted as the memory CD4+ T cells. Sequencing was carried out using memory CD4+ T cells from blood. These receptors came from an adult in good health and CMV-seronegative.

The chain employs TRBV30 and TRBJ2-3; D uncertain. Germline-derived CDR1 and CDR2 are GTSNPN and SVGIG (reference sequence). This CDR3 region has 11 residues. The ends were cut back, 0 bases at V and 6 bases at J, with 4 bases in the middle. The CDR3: CAWSVKDTQYF. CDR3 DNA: TGTGCCTGGAGTGTAAAGGATACGCAGTATTTT.

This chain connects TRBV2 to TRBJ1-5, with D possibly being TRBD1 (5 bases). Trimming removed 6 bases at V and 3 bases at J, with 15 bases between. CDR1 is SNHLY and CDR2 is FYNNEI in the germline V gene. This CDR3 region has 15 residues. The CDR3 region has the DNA TGTGCCAGCAGAGAGACAGTAACACCCAATCAGCCCCAGCATTTT. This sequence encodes CASRETVTPNQPQHF.

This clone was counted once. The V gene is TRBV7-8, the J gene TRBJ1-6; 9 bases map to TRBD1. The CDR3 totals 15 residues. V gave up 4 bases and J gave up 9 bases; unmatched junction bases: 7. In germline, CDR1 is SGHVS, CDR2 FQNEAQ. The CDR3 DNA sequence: TGTGCCAGCAGCTCGGACAGGGGCAGTGCTTCACCCCTCCACTTT. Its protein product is CASSSDRGSASPLHF.

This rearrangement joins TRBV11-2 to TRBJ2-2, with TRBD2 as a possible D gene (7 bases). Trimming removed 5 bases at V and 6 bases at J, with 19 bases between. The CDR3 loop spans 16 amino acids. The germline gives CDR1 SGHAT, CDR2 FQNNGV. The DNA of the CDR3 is TGTGCCAGCAGCGTCCCTAGCGGACAGTGGCCCGGGGAGCTGTTTTTT. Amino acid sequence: CASSVPSGQWPGELFF.

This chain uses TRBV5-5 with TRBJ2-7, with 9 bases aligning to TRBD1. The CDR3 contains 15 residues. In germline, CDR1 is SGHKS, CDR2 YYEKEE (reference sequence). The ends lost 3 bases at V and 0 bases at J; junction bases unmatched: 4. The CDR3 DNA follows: TGTGCCAGCAGCTGGGGACAGGGCGTCTCCTACGAGCAGTACTTC. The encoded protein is CASSWGQGVSYEQYF.

Here the CDR3 DNA reads TGTGCCAGCAGACCCTCCTACGACAGGGTGGCTGAAGCTTTCTTT. The encoded protein is CASRPSYDRVAEAFF. The rearrangement joins TRBV6-4 to TRBJ1-1; 7 bases match TRBD1. The CDR3 is 15 amino acids. Losses at the gene ends were 6 bases for V and 6 bases for J; bases not matched to a gene: 13. CDR1 is MRHNA, CDR2 SNTAGT, per germline.

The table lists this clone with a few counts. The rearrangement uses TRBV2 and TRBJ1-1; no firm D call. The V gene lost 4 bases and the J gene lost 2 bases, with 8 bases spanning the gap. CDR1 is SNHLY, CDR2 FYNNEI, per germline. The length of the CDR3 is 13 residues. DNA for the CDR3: TGTGCCAGCAGTGTGGCGGGAAACACTGAAGCTTTCTTT. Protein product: CASSVAGNTEAFF.

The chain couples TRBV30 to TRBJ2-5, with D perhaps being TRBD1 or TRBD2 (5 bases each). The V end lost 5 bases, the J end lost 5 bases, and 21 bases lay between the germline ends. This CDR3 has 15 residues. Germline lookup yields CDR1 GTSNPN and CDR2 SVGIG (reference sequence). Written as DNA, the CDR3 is TGTGCCTGGTCCCCGGGACCCACGACGGGGGAGACCCAGTACTTC. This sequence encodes CAWSPGPTTGETQYF.

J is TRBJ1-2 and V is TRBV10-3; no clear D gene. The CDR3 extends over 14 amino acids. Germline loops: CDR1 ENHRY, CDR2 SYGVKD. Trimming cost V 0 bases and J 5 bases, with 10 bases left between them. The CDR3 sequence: CAISESGRNYGYTF. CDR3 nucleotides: TGTGCCATCAGTGAGTCAGGGCGGAATTATGGCTACACCTTC.

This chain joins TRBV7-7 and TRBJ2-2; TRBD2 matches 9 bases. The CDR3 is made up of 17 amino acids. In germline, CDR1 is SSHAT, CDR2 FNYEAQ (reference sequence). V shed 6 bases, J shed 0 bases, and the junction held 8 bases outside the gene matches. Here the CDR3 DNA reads TGTGCCAGCAGTGCTCGAGGCGGGGGGGCGAACACCGGGGAGCTGTTTTTT. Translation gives CASSARGGGANTGELFF.

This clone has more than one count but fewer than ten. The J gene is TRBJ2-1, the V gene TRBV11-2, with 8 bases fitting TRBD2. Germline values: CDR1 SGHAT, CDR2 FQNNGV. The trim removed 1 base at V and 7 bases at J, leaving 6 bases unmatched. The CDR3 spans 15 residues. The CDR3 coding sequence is TGTGCCAGCAGCTTAGGGGCAGGGACTAGTAATGAGCAGTTCTTC. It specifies CASSLGAGTSNEQFF. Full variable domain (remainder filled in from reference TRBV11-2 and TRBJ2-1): EAGVAQSPRYKIIEKRQSVAFWCNPISGHATLYWYQQILGQGPKLLIQFQNNGVVDDSQLPKDRFSAERLKGVDSTLKIQPAKLEDSAVYLCASSLGAGTSNEQFFGPGTRLTVL.

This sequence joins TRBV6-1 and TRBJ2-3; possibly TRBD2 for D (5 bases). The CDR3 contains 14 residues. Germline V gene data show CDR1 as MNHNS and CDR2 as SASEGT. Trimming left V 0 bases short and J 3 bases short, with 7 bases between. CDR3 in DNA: TGTGCCAGCAGTGAAGCCGGCGGGACAGATACGCAGTATTTT. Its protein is CASSEAGGTDTQYF.

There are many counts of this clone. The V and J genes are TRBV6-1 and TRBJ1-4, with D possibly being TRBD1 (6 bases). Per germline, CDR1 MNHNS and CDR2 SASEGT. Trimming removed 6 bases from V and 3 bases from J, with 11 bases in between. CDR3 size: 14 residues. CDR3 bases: TGTGCCAGCAGCTCAGGACAGTCTAATGAAAAACTGTTTTTT. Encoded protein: CASSSGQSNEKLFF.

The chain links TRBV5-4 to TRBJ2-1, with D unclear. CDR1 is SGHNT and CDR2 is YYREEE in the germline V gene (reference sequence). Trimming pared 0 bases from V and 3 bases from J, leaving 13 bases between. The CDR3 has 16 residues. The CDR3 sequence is CASSLGSRADYNEQFF. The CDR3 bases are TGTGCCAGCAGCTTGGGCAGTAGAGCTGACTACAATGAGCAGTTCTTC. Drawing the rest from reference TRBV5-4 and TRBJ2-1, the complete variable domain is ETGVTQSPTHLIKTRGQQVTLRCSSQSGHNTVSWYQQALGQGPQFIFQYYREEENGRGNFPPRFSGLQFPNYSSELNVNALELDDSALYLCASSLGSRADYNEQFFGPGTRLTVL.

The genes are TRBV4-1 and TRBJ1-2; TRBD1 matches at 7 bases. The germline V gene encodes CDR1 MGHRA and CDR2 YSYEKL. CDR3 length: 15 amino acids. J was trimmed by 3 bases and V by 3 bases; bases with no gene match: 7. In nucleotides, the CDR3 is TGCGCCAGCAGCCAGACTGACAGGGATCACTATGGCTACACCTTC. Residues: CASSQTDRDHYGYTF.

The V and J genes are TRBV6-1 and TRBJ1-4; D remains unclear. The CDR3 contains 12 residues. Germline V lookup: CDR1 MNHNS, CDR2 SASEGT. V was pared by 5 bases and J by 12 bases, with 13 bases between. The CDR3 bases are TGTGCCAGCAGTCAACCCCGGAGGGAACTGTTTTTT. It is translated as CASSQPRRELFF.

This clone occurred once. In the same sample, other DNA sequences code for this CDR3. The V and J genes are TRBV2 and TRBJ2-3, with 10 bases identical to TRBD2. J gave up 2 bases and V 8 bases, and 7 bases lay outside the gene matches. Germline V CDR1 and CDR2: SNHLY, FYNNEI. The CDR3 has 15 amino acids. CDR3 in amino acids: CASSKRGGSTDTQYF. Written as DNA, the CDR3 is TGTGCCAGCTCGAAGCGGGGGGGATCCACAGATACGCAGTATTTT.

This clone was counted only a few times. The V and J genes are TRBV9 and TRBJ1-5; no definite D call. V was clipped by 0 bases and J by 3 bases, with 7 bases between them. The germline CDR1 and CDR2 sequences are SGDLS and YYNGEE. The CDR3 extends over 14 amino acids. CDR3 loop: CASSVGVSNQPQHF. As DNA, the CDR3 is TGTGCCAGCAGCGTAGGGGTCTCCAATCAGCCCCAGCATTTT.

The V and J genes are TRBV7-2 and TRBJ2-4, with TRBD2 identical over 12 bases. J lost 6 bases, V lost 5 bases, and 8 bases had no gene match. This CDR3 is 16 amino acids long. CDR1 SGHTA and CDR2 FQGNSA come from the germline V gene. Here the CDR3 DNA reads TGTGCCAGCAGCGCCCTAGCGGGGGGGCTTGTAAACATTCAGTACTTC. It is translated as CASSALAGGLVNIQYF.